The TCR beta chain described here comes from a study of STAT5B mutations in CD4+ large granular lymphocyte leukemia. As for this clone: The target antigen is unknown.

TCRdb's copy holds only in-frame clones and misses some; the assay was immunoSEQ multiplex PCR. The data show tens of thousands of clones, approximately 88% seen once. CDR3 length: 14 amino acids. Germline V lookup: CDR1 SNHLY, CDR2 FYNNEI. The V gene end was trimmed by 5 bases and the J gene end by 7 bases; junction bases not matched to a gene: 8. Study results and limitations: No patients shared main leukemic clonotypes, though roughly 27% appeared at low frequency elsewhere.

The receptor was isolated from a human donor in good health. The rearrangement uses TRBV2 and TRBJ2-1, with TRBD2 matching 7 bases. Sequenced material: CD4+ T cells from blood buffy coats. Here the CDR3 reads CASSYGGGENEQFF. DNA for the CDR3: TGTGCCAGCAGTTATGGCGGGGGAGAGAATGAGCAGTTCTTC.